The 7 T cell receptor beta chains below were found in one sample sequenced in a study of PD-1 blockade in classical Hodgkin lymphoma (dated by TCRdb to 2018 to 2021). Library generation was performed with the immunoSEQ multiplex PCR assay. Sourced from immuneACCESS, this table was stored by TCRdb with only in-frame sequences that have V and J called. A share of the clones is absent; for the studies checked, an unresolved V gene accounts for under half, and the remainder has no known explanation. In all, the sample holds 43,000 or so clones, and about three quarters of those were seen once. The leading ten clones occupy approximately 11% of the sample. The time point label for this specimen denotes: cycle 1 day 1 (C1D1), immediately before nivolumab initiation. Every trial patient had relapsed following autologous stem cell transplantation, and prior brentuximab vedotin exposure was what differed among cohorts A, B and C.

The sample was peripheral blood mononuclear cells (PBMCs), taken at baseline. All receptors come from a human donor with classical Hodgkin lymphoma.

The genes are TRBV6-1 and TRBJ2-7; D ambiguous. Germline V gene sequence: CDR1 MNHNS, CDR2 SASEGT. The CDR3 is 13 amino acids. V was cut by 8 bases and J by 1 base, with 12 bases left in between. CDR3: CASEIDGSYEQYF. The CDR3 DNA reads TGTGCCAGCGAGATCGACGGGTCCTACGAGCAGTACTTC.

Comment on this clone: Relative to the germline gene, one junction end is altered; a read error may explain this. J is TRBJ2-7 and V is TRBV5-5; the match to TRBD1 covers 10 bases. Germline CDR1 SGHKS, CDR2 YYEKEE (reference sequence). This CDR3 spans 16 amino acids. DNA of the CDR3: TGTGCCAGCAGCTTGGGCGCCGGGACAGGGGTCCCCGAGGAGTACTTC. As protein: CASSLGAGTGVPEEYF.

The chain carries TRBV19 and TRBJ1-1; perhaps TRBD1 as D (6 bases). V was cut by 6 bases and J by 4 bases, with 15 bases left in between. The CDR3 extends over 14 amino acids. Germline V gene sequence: CDR1 LNHDA, CDR2 SQIVND (reference sequence). CDR3 sequence: CASSFLPRGTEAFF. CDR3 in DNA: TGTGCCAGTAGCTTCTTACCCAGGGGCACTGAAGCTTTCTTT. The entire variable domain, with the rest obtained from reference TRBV19 and TRBJ1-1, is as follows: DGGITQSPKYLFRKEGQNVTLSCEQNLNHDAMYWYRQDPGQGLRLIYYSQIVNDFQKGDIAEGYSVSREKKESFPLTVTSAQKNPTAFYLCASSFLPRGTEAFFGQGTRLTVV.

The chain employs TRBV9 and TRBJ2-6; unclear D gene. CDR3 size: 15 residues. Germline CDR1 SGDLS, CDR2 YYNGEE. With 4 bases removed from V and 0 bases from J, the gap between germline ends came to 8 bases. For the CDR3, the DNA is TGTGCCAGCAGCCCCGGCGGCTCTGGGGCCAACGTCCTGACTTTC. It codes for CASSPGGSGANVLTF.

The rearrangement joins TRBV2 to TRBJ1-6; D unclear. The CDR3 spans 15 residues. V lost 1 base, J lost 7 bases, and 11 bases lay in between. Germline CDR1 is SNHLY and CDR2 is FYNNEI. The CDR3 loop is CASSEEVRENSPLHF. The CDR3 coding sequence is TGTGCCAGCAGTGAAGAAGTCAGAGAGAATTCACCCCTCCACTTT.

The J gene is TRBJ1-1, the V gene TRBV29-1; no clear D. Germline CDR1 SQVTM, CDR2 ANQGSEA. Trimming left V 3 bases short and J 1 base short, with 3 bases between. The CDR3 totals 11 residues. The CDR3 spells CSVEQNTEAFF. In DNA, the CDR3 is TGCAGCGTTGAGCAGAACACTGAAGCTTTCTTT. The entire variable domain, with the rest obtained from reference TRBV29-1 and TRBJ1-1, is as follows: SAVISQKPSRDICQRGTSLTIQCQVDSQVTMMFWYRQQPGQSLTLIATANQGSEATYESGFVIDKFPISRPNLTFSTLTVSNMSPEDSSIYLCSVEQNTEAFFGQGTRLTVV.

This clone was found many times. The gene calls are TRBV7-9 and TRBJ1-1; unclear D gene. With 0 bases removed from V and 6 bases from J, the gap between germline ends came to 11 bases. CDR1 SEHNR and CDR2 FQNEAQ come from the germline V gene (reference sequence). CDR3 length: 14 residues. The CDR3 here is CASSLAGGLAEAFF. In DNA, the CDR3 is TGTGCCAGCAGCTTAGCGGGAGGGCTCGCTGAAGCTTTCTTT.